These 10 T cell receptor beta chains were all obtained from the same sample, sequenced in a study of regulatory T cells in long-lasting Graves disease. The time point denotes: newly diagnosed GD, antithyroid drugs for less than 3 months. Researchers made the TCR library from RNA that was extracted from PBMCs. Arm-PCR of CDR3 regions and iRepertoire HTBI primers were the basis on which TCR beta libraries were built. A single record per CDR3 protein comes from TCRdb applying MiXCR to the multiplex PCR reads. The table includes about 240,000 distinct CDR3 sequences, 20% to 25% detected once. The sequencing used peripheral blood mononuclear cells (PBMCs), collected at new diagnosis, from a patient treated with antithyroid drugs. The source is a female donor with Graves disease.

This clonotype was counted at least ten times. This sequence joins TRBV27 and TRBJ2-5; the D is unclear. V shed 6 bases and J shed 5 bases, with 19 bases lying between them. CDR3 length: 15 residues. Germline V gene sequence: CDR1 MNHEY, CDR2 SMNVEV (reference sequence). The CDR3 region has the DNA TGTGCCAGCAGACTCCGGACCTTTCCGCGGGAGACCCAGTACTTC. This codes for CASRLRTFPRETQYF.

This clonotype was picked up many times. DNA of the CDR3: TGCAGTGCCAGCTTAGGTGGGGCGCGAAGCAATCAGCCCCAGCATTTT. This translates into CSASLGGARSNQPQHF. This chain joins TRBV20-1 and TRBJ1-5; D may be TRBD1 (5 bases). The germline V gene has CDR1 DFQATT and CDR2 SNEGSKA (reference sequence). The CDR3 is 16 amino acids. V lost 6 bases and J lost 1, with 19 bases in between.

This clonotype was seen ten or more times. V usage is TRBV7-9 and J usage is TRBJ1-2; TRBD1 aligns across 7 bases. The V and J ends lost 6 bases and 2 bases, in that order; junction bases with no gene match: 9. CDR3 length: 15 residues. The germline gives CDR1 SEHNR, CDR2 FQNEAQ (reference sequence). The CDR3 sequence: CASRQEGQRNYGYTF. The CDR3 nucleotides read TGTGCCAGCAGACAGGAGGGACAGAGGAACTATGGCTACACCTTC.

This clonotype was detected ten times or more. The gene calls are TRBV3-1 and TRBJ1-1; the D gene is possibly TRBD1 (5 bases). Germline CDR1 is LGHDT and CDR2 is YNNKEL (reference sequence). The V end lost 2 bases, the J end lost 6 bases, and 28 bases lay between the germline ends. CDR3 size: 19 residues. In DNA form, the CDR3 reads TGTGCCAGCAGCCAATTAACGGGTACGATTCGGACACCTCTAGCTGAAGCTTTCTTT. Its protein is CASSQLTGTIRTPLAEAFF. The full variable domain, rest sourced from reference TRBV3-1 and TRBJ1-1, is DTAVSQTPKYLVTQMGNDKSIKCEQNLGHDTMYWYKQDSKKFLKIMFSYNNKELIINETVPNRFSPKSPDKAHLNLHINSLELGDSAVYFCASSQLTGTIRTPLAEAFFGQGTRLTVV.

Many counts were recorded for this clonotype. This chain links TRBV7-6 with TRBJ2-3; D is unclear. V lost 3 bases and J 3 bases, leaving 10 bases between the germline ends. Germline V gives CDR1 SGHVS, CDR2 FNYEAQ. This CDR3 spans 14 amino acids. The CDR3, as DNA: TGTGCCAGCAGCTTTGGGCCCCAGACAGATACGCAGTATTTT. Encoded protein: CASSFGPQTDTQYF. Complete variable domain (other parts from reference TRBV7-6 and TRBJ2-3): GAGVSQSPRYKVTKRGQDVALRCDPISGHVSLYWYRQALGQGPEFLTYFNYEAQQDKSGLPNDRFSAERPEGSISTLTIQRTEQRDSAMYRCASSFGPQTDTQYFGPGTRLTVL.

This clonotype was seen repeatedly, ten times or more. The chain joins TRBV29-1 to TRBJ2-7; D gene uncertain. This CDR3 is 14 amino acids long. Germline CDR1 reads SQVTM; CDR2 reads ANQGSEA. V was cut by 7 bases and J by 0 bases, with 16 bases left in between. CDR3 bases: TGCAGCGACAGCAGGTGGCGCAGCTCCTACGAGCAGTACTTC. As protein: CSDSRWRSSYEQYF.

In its sample, this clonotype was seen many times. The chain joins TRBV28 to TRBJ2-3; D possibly corresponds to TRBD2 (5 bases). Germline V lookup: CDR1 MDHEN, CDR2 SYDVKM. This CDR3 spans 14 amino acids. The ends were cut back, 4 bases at V and 5 bases at J, with 13 bases in the middle. The CDR3 sequence: CASSSLGSGDTQYF. DNA for the CDR3: TGTGCCAGCAGTTCACTAGGGTCGGGAGATACGCAGTATTTT.

Details on this clonotype: A far larger clone is off by one base, so a read error is likely. The chain employs TRBV6-8 and TRBJ1-2; D is possibly TRBD1 (5 bases). CDR1 is MNHGY and CDR2 is SAAAGT in the germline V gene. This CDR3 comprises 13 residues. The DNA of the CDR3 is TGTACCAGCTCACGTGGGGCTGACTATGGCTACACCTTC. Translating it yields CTSSRGADYGYTF.

This sequence joins TRBV7-2 and TRBJ2-1; D gene ambiguous. The CDR3 loop spans 13 amino acids. In germline, CDR1 is SGHTA, CDR2 FQGNSA. Trimming took 4 bases from V and 6 from J, leaving 10 bases between them. The CDR3 protein is CASSSYVVNEQFF. CDR3 bases: TGTGCCAGCAGCTCCTATGTTGTCAATGAGCAGTTCTTC.

In regard to this clonotype: The junction departs from the called germline gene at one end, perhaps through a read error. The CDR3 DNA sequence: TGTGCTATCAGTGAGCGACAGGGGGGGAATCGGCCCCAGCATTTT. Its protein product is CAISERQGGNRPQHF. This chain links TRBV10-3 with TRBJ1-5, with 9 bases fitting TRBD1. The CDR3 sequence is 15 residues long. The V gene's germline CDR1 is ENHRY and CDR2 SYGVKD.